The text below deals with one TCR beta chain. The sample is drawn from a study of control samples from healthy donors and cancer patients. Profiling relied on immunoSEQ multiplex PCR, and the TCRdb table lists in-frame clones only, not all of them. The sample yields roughly 74,000 clones, 90% to 95% seen once. The CDR3 loop spans 13 amino acids. CDR1 WNHNN and CDR2 SYGVQD come from the germline V gene (reference sequence). The V end was cut by 8 bases, the J end by 4 bases, with 13 bases between. The chain carries TRBV10-1 and TRBJ2-3; the D gene is possibly TRBD1 (6 bases). Specimen: blood. The receptor comes from a woman between 18 and 29 years old in good health. The chain's CDR3 is CASRAGDADTQYF. In nucleotides, the CDR3 is TGCGCCAGCCGGGCAGGGGATGCAGATACGCAGTATTTT.